The clone carrying this T cell receptor (beta chain) showed up just a few times. Its antigen is still unknown. Attachment of unique molecular identifiers was made to individual cDNA molecules. One entry per CDR3 protein, called by TCRdb with MiXCR from the 5' RACE reads. This sample yields around 47,000 distinct CDR3 sequences, of which about 9.9% are seen a single time; 21% belongs to the top ten. This entry belongs to a study of early T cells in non-severe SARS-CoV-2 infection. Study-wide context: Whole-blood bulk RNA, unsorted, was sequenced, and chains were unpaired. Findings and caveats of the study: Matching against VDJdb likely underestimated virus-specific expansions, favoring anti-spike CD8.

The ends were cut back, 5 bases at V and 0 bases at J, with 13 bases in the middle. CDR3 size: 15 residues. Germline V gene lookup returns CDR1 PRHDT and CDR2 FYEKMQ (reference sequence). Sequences were obtained from whole blood. The clonotype comes from an adult who was a healthcare worker with PCR-confirmed SARS-CoV-2 infection or an uninfected control (not recorded which). The chain joins TRBV13 to TRBJ1-1; D perhaps matches TRBD1 (6 bases). DNA for the CDR3: TGTGCCAGCAGCCCTACAGGGTCCATGAACACTGAAGCTTTCTTT. Its protein is CASSPTGSMNTEAFF.